A single sample is the source of the 8 T cell receptor beta chains below, sequenced in a study of blood T cell repertoires in COVID-19. The protocol was immunoSEQ multiplex PCR, while the TCRdb copy is restricted to in-frame clones and leaves out a portion. The sample contains some 340,000 clones, approximately 90% of which appear only once. Sequencing used PBMCs or T cells enriched from blood (not recorded which). These receptors all come from a woman in her 30s who had been exposed to COVID-19.

The rearrangement uses TRBV6-1 and TRBJ1-3; perhaps TRBD1 as D (6 bases). This CDR3 comprises 14 residues. V shed 2 bases and J shed 2 bases, with 7 bases lying between them. Per germline, CDR1 MNHNS and CDR2 SASEGT. CDR3 sequence reads: CASSEWTAGNTIYF. CDR3 DNA sequence: TGTGCCAGCAGTGAATGGACAGCTGGAAACACCATATATTTT.

The gene calls are TRBV6-5 and TRBJ1-2; 7 bases are a match to TRBD1. CDR3 length: 12 residues. With 6 bases clipped from V and 7 bases from J, the junction kept 5 bases outside the gene matches. CDR1 and CDR2 from the germline V gene are MNHEY and SVGAGI. The CDR3 protein is CASRARQGGYTF. Written as DNA, the CDR3 is TGTGCCAGCAGAGCCCGACAGGGTGGCTACACCTTC.

The V call is TRBV10-3, the J call TRBJ1-1, with D possibly TRBD1 on 5 matching bases. The CDR3 extends over 15 amino acids. Germline CDR1 and CDR2: ENHRY and SYGVKD. Trimming removed 0 bases from V and 6 bases from J, with 14 bases in between. Here the CDR3 DNA reads TGTGCCATCAGTGAGTCGGCAGGGCTGTGGGCTGAAGCTTTCTTT. Its translation: CAISESAGLWAEAFF.

This chain joins TRBV6-5 and TRBJ2-7; 7 bases line up with TRBD2. Trimming cost V 5 bases and J 5 bases; bases outside gene matches: 3. Germline lookup yields CDR1 MNHEY and CDR2 SVGAGI. CDR3 length: 12 residues. The CDR3 DNA follows: TGTGCCAGCAGTCCAGGGAGGGACGAGCAGTACTTC. This encodes CASSPGRDEQYF.

The J gene is TRBJ1-2, the V gene TRBV6-5; the D gene is possibly TRBD1 (5 bases). CDR1 and CDR2 (germline): MNHEY, SVGAGI. This CDR3 has 15 residues. V lost 2 bases and J lost 2, with 12 bases in between. CDR3 residues: CASSYLLGVNYGYTF. CDR3 sequence (DNA): TGTGCCAGCAGTTACCTATTAGGGGTGAACTATGGCTACACCTTC.

The sample holds one count of this clone. This chain joins TRBV4-1 and TRBJ1-5; tentatively, D is TRBD1 (6 bases). V was trimmed by 1 base and J by 9 bases, leaving 13 bases between them. The CDR3 is made up of 14 amino acids. CDR1 and CDR2 (germline): MGHRA, YSYEKL. The CDR3 sequence is CASSQVGAKAPQHF. CDR3 sequence (DNA): TGCGCCAGCAGCCAAGTGGGGGCCAAGGCGCCCCAGCATTTT.

This chain uses TRBV19 with TRBJ1-5; 9 bases align to TRBD1. CDR3 size: 15 residues. Per the germline V gene, CDR1 is LNHDA and CDR2 is SQIVND (reference sequence). Germline trimming cut 3 bases from V and 7 bases from J; bases unmatched to any gene: 7. The CDR3 reads CASSMGQGVGQPQHF. The CDR3 DNA follows: TGTGCCAGTAGTATGGGACAGGGTGTCGGCCAGCCCCAGCATTTT.

The chain links TRBV4-1 to TRBJ1-5, with 7 nucleotides matching TRBD1. Germline-derived CDR1 and CDR2 are MGHRA and YSYEKL. The CDR3 length is 17 residues. Trimming at V came to 1 base and at J to 5 bases, leaving 11 bases not matched to a gene. CDR3 in amino acids: CASSQVFVDRAHQPQHF. The CDR3 DNA follows: TGCGCCAGCAGCCAAGTTTTTGTCGACAGGGCGCATCAGCCCCAGCATTTT.